The 11 T cell receptor beta chains presented below share a single source sample, sequenced in a study of CD8+CD57+ T cells in acquired aplastic anemia. The sequenced patients had an expansion of CD8+CD57+ cells seen by flow cytometry. For CDR3 and TCR beta VDJ profiling, genomic DNA was the template used. In TCRdb, the reads were re-called with MiXCR into one record per CDR3 protein. The sample yields 200,000 to 250,000 distinct CDR3 sequences, 65% seen once. The sample was sorted CD4+, CD8+, or CD8+CD57+ T cells (not recorded which) from PBMCs. These receptors originate from a human donor with aplastic anemia.

The V call is TRBV7-9, the J call TRBJ2-7, with a possible D match to TRBD1 (6 bases). V lost 5 bases to trimming and J lost 4 bases, with 18 bases between them. The CDR3 has 15 residues. Looked up from germline, CDR1 is SEHNR and CDR2 is FQNEAQ (reference sequence). The DNA of the CDR3 is TGTGCCAGCAGCCAAGAGGGGGACGGAGAGTACGAGCAGTACTTC. Its protein is CASSQEGDGEYEQYF. The variable domain in full, with the rest retrieved from reference TRBV7-9 and TRBJ2-7, is DTGVSQNPRHKITKRGQNVTFRCDPISEHNRLYWYRQTLGQGPEFLTYFQNEAQLEKSRLLSDRFSAERPKGSFSTLEIQRTEQGDSAMYLCASSQEGDGEYEQYFGPGTRLTVT.

The chain is built from TRBV7-9 and TRBJ2-3; D not resolved. The V gene lost 5 bases and the J gene lost 1 base, with 7 bases spanning the gap. CDR3 length equals 13 residues. Germline lookup yields CDR1 SEHNR and CDR2 FQNEAQ (reference sequence). The CDR3 nucleotides are TGTGCCAGCAGCCAAGGTCGCACAGATACGCAGTATTTT. Translating it yields CASSQGRTDTQYF.

The chain's CDR3 is CASSIGGPEAFF. CDR3 nucleotides: TGTGCCAGTAGTATCGGGGGACCTGAAGCTTTCTTT. The chain recombines TRBV19 with TRBJ1-1, with D possibly TRBD1 on 5 matching bases. Between the trimmed V and J ends, which lost 3 bases and 6 bases, there was a span of 8 bases. The germline V gene encodes CDR1 LNHDA and CDR2 SQIVND (reference sequence). This CDR3 is 12 amino acids long.

The J gene is TRBJ2-5, the V gene TRBV6-4; tentative D call: TRBD1 (6 bases). The CDR3 spans 14 residues. Germline CDR1 is MRHNA and CDR2 is SNTAGT. V was cut by 3 bases and J by 5 bases, with 13 bases left in between. The CDR3 coding sequence is TGTGCCAGCAGTGAGGGGGCCGTGGGGGAGACCCAGTACTTC. It yields the protein CASSEGAVGETQYF.

The chain is built from TRBV7-2 and TRBJ1-1; D is unresolved. Germline loops: CDR1 SGHTA, CDR2 FQGNSA. The length of the CDR3 is 12 residues. Trimming pared 1 base from V and 6 bases from J, leaving 6 bases between. This chain's CDR3 is CASSLVKAEAFF. CDR3 coding DNA: TGTGCCAGCAGCTTAGTAAAGGCTGAAGCTTTCTTT.

V and J are TRBV15 and TRBJ1-5; possible D gene TRBD1, 6 bases. The CDR3 consists of 15 residues. The V gene lost 0 bases and the J gene lost 2 bases, with 8 bases spanning the gap. Germline V gives CDR1 LNHNV, CDR2 YYDKDF (reference sequence). CDR3 nucleotide sequence: TGTGCCACCAGCAGAGACCCAGGGGGCAATCAGCCCCAGCATTTT. It codes for CATSRDPGGNQPQHF. The full variable domain, with the rest looked up from reference TRBV15 and TRBJ1-5, is DAMVIQNPRYQVTQFGKPVTLSCSQTLNHNVMYWYQQKSSQAPKLLFHYYDKDFNNEADTPDNFQSRRPNTSFCFLDIRSPGLGDTAMYLCATSRDPGGNQPQHFGDGTRLSIL.

This rearrangement joins TRBV14 to TRBJ2-7; D remains unclear. The CDR3 is 15 residues long. With 0 bases removed from V and 6 bases from J, the gap between germline ends came to 15 bases. CDR1 and CDR2 (germline): SGHDN, FVKESK. The CDR3: CASSQDRAPIGEQYF. CDR3 nucleotide sequence: TGTGCCAGCAGCCAAGACAGAGCCCCAATAGGCGAGCAGTACTTC.

The gene calls are TRBV9 and TRBJ2-7; no definite D call. This CDR3 is built from 13 residues. Per the germline V gene, CDR1 is SGDLS and CDR2 is YYNGEE. With 4 bases removed from V and 7 bases from J, the gap between germline ends came to 15 bases. The CDR3 is CASSPSWFGEQYF. The CDR3 DNA reads TGTGCCAGCAGCCCCAGCTGGTTCGGGGAGCAGTACTTC.

This sequence joins TRBV28 and TRBJ2-3; D gene unclear. V lost 3 bases and J lost 2, with 9 bases in between. Germline V gene sequence: CDR1 MDHEN, CDR2 SYDVKM. The CDR3 has 14 amino acids. This chain's CDR3 is CASSFDANTDTQYF. CDR3 nucleotide sequence: TGTGCCAGCAGTTTTGACGCGAACACAGATACGCAGTATTTT.

The chain couples TRBV19 to TRBJ2-7, with 8 bases lining up with TRBD2. After removal of 3 bases from V and 0 bases from J, the junction contained 4 bases not matched to a gene. The germline V gene has CDR1 LNHDA and CDR2 SQIVND (reference sequence). The CDR3 has 15 residues. CDR3 bases: TGTGCCAGTAGTATTAGCGGGGAGGGCTCCTACGAGCAGTACTTC. It yields the protein CASSISGEGSYEQYF.

This clonotype was detected many times. The V and J genes are TRBV6-6 and TRBJ1-2; 7 bases map to TRBD1. V was pared by 4 bases and J by 2 bases, with 4 bases of the junction left unmatched. This CDR3 contains 14 residues. The V gene's germline CDR1 is MNHNY and CDR2 SVGAGI (reference sequence). The DNA of the CDR3 is TGTGCCAGCAGTTCCCCGACAGGGAACTATGGCTACACCTTC. Translated, it gives CASSSPTGNYGYTF.